Presented here are 3 T cell receptor beta chains from one specimen sequenced in a study of blood T cell repertoires in COVID-19. Repertoires were generated with immunoSEQ multiplex PCR, while TCRdb's copy carries only in-frame clones and drops some. The table lists about 170,000 clones, about 85% of them singletons. Sequenced input: peripheral blood. These receptor sequences come from a woman at least 80 years old in a cohort sampled during active or convalescent COVID-19.

The chain uses TRBV10-1 and TRBJ2-3; TRBD2 is a possible D gene (6 bases). Germline-derived CDR1 and CDR2 are WNHNN and SYGVQD (reference sequence). The V and J ends lost 4 bases and 4 bases respectively, with 15 bases between them. The CDR3 is 15 residues long. CDR3 in DNA: TGCGCCAGCAGTGTTAGCGGAGGAGGGTCAGATACGCAGTATTTT. Protein product: CASSVSGGGSDTQYF.

The CDR3 DNA is TGTGCCACCAGCAGAGGCGGGGGGGCCATAGATGAGCAGTTCTTC. This sequence encodes CATSRGGGAIDEQFF. This chain links TRBV15 with TRBJ2-1; 9 bases agree with TRBD2. CDR3 size: 15 residues. The J segment lost 8 bases and the V segment lost 1 base, leaving 6 bases of the junction unmatched. Germline V CDR1 and CDR2: LNHNV, YYDKDF (reference sequence).

This chain links TRBV18 with TRBJ1-2; TRBD1 matches 9 bases. The CDR3 has 16 residues. The J segment lost 7 bases and the V segment lost 1 base, leaving 10 bases of the junction unmatched. Germline CDR1 and CDR2: KGHSH and LQKENI. CDR3 loop: CASSPQSTGGVSGYTF. DNA of the CDR3: TGTGCCAGCTCACCACAGTCAACAGGGGGCGTAAGTGGCTACACCTTC.